The rows below give T cell receptor beta chains drawn from one sample of a study of blood T cell repertoires in COVID-19. Sequencing was performed with immunoSEQ multiplex PCR; in TCRdb, only in-frame clones are kept and a portion is missing. The sample records 200,000 to 250,000 clones, approximately 80% being singletons. Sequences were obtained from peripheral blood. The receptors were gathered from an elderly woman with COVID-19, enrolled during active disease. CDR3s include the opening cysteine and the closing phenylalanine or tryptophan. The order of the fields is CDR3 length, V gene, D gene, clone size, J gene, CDR3 protein, CDR3 DNA. The D gene is left open where the match is weak. For some rows the clone size is stated as once, few or many, or as a class when expanded; others skip it.

length: 16
V: TRBV15
D: TRBD2
size: once
J: TRBJ2-1
CDR3: CATSRGGLAGNNEQFF
DNA: TGTGCCACCAGCAGGGGGGGACTAGCGGGAAACAATGAGCAGTTCTTC

length: 14
V: TRBV5-1
D: TRBD2
size: -
J: TRBJ2-5
CDR3: CASSTSGGQETQYF
DNA: TGCGCCAGCAGCACTAGCGGGGGCCAAGAGACCCAGTACTTC

length: 14
V: TRBV10-3
D: -
size: -
J: TRBJ2-7
CDR3: CAIGGSAPSYEQYF
DNA: TGTGCCATCGGCGGTAGCGCACCCTCCTACGAGCAGTACTTC

length: 13
V: TRBV7-9
D: -
size: -
J: TRBJ1-4
CDR3: CASSLGGSEKLFF
DNA: TGTGCCAGCAGCTTAGGGGGCAGCGAAAAACTGTTTTTT

length: 15
V: TRBV6-1
D: -
size: -
J: TRBJ1-5
CDR3: CASSEAGTRNQPQHF
DNA: TGTGCCAGCAGTGAAGCCGGGACACGCAATCAGCCCCAGCATTTT

length: 16
V: TRBV4-3
D: TRBD2
size: once
J: TRBJ2-5
CDR3: CASSQLDGGRSETQYF
DNA: TGCGCCAGCAGCCAACTGGACGGGGGGAGGTCAGAGACCCAGTACTTC

length: 14
V: TRBV5-1
D: TRBD1
size: -
J: TRBJ1-2
CDR3: CASSEQGGNYGYTF
DNA: TGCGCCAGCAGCGAACAGGGGGGAAACTATGGCTACACCTTC

length: 12
V: TRBV29-1
D: -
size: -
J: TRBJ2-7
CDR3: CSADGNPGEQYF
DNA: TGCAGCGCCGACGGGAACCCAGGAGAGCAGTACTTC

length: 13
V: TRBV5-1
D: -
size: -
J: TRBJ1-4
CDR3: CASARGAEEKLFF
DNA: TGCGCCAGCGCCCGGGGGGCCGAAGAAAAACTGTTTTTT

length: 17
V: TRBV7-2
D: TRBD1
size: once
J: TRBJ2-5
CDR3: CASSQPDRDRGKETQYF
DNA: TGTGCCAGCAGCCAACCCGACCGGGACAGGGGAAAAGAGACCCAGTACTTC